This T cell receptor (beta chain) emerged from a study of STAT3 mutations in large granular lymphocyte leukemia. Study-wide background: Among longitudinally sequenced T-LGLL patients, roughly half had canonical activating STAT3 mutations detected. General study findings and limits: Every T-cell large granular lymphocyte leukemia patient had at least one immunodominant TCR beta clonotype. Clonal expansion was inferred from samples taken at other timepoints.

J gave up 4 bases and V 4 bases, and 5 bases lay outside the gene matches. There are 15 residues in the CDR3. Germline assignment: CDR1 SGHRS and CDR2 YFSETQ. Average productive template count per sample was approximately 40,000. Profiling relied on immunoSEQ multiplex PCR, and the TCRdb table lists in-frame clones only, not all of them. The repertoire consists of roughly 38,000 clones, with roughly 88% occurring once and the leading ten covering 0.4% to 0.55%. This clone is a singleton in its sample. Antigen unknown. This sequence was found in a human donor with T large granular lymphocyte leukemia. Some clones in this sample may be carry-over from other donors' samples. Sequenced: PBMCs. The J gene is TRBJ1-5, the V gene TRBV5-1, with 10 bases lining up with TRBD1. CDR3: CASSGGTGENQPQHF. CDR3 in DNA: TGCGCCAGCAGCGGAGGGACAGGGGAGAATCAGCCCCAGCATTTT.